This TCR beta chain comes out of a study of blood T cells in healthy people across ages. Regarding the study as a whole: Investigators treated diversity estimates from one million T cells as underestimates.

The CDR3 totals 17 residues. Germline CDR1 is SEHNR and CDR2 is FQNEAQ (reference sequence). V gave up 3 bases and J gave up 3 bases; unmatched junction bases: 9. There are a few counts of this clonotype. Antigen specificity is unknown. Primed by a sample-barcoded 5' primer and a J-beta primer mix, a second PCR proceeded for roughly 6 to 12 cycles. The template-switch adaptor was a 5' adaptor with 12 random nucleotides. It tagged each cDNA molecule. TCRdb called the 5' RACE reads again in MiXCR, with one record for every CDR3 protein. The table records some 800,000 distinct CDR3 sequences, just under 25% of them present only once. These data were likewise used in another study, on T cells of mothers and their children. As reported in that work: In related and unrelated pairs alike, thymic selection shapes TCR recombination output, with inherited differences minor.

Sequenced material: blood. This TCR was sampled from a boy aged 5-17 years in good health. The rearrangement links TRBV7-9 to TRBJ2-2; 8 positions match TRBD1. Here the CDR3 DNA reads TGTGCCAGCAGCTTCGGCAGGGGGCAGGTCGACACCGGGGAGCTGTTTTTT. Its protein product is CASSFGRGQVDTGELFF.